The rows below give T cell receptor beta chains drawn from one sample of a study of OX40 agonist ivuxolimab in advanced cancers. Assay: immunoSEQ multiplex PCR; the TCRdb copy retains only in-frame clones and omits some. The sample carries tens of thousands of clones, 85% to 95% recorded once. The source material was CD4+ or CD8+ T cells sorted from blood, sampled in a trial of the OX40 agonist ivuxolimab. These receptors were obtained from an adult with an advanced solid tumor such as melanoma, head and neck, liver or kidney cancer. Both conserved end residues are part of each CDR3. Each record gives: V gene, D gene, clone size, J gene, CDR3 protein, CDR3 DNA. The D gene is left open where the match is weak. Clone sizes are given selectively: once, few, many, or a class where the clone is expanded.

V: TRBV18; D: -; size: -; J: TRBJ2-7; CDR3: CASSPAQSYEQYF; DNA: TGTGCCAGCTCACCAGCTCAGTCCTACGAGCAGTACTTC
V: TRBV10-3; D: TRBD1; size: -; J: TRBJ2-5; CDR3: CAISESRTGEETQYF; DNA: TGTGCCATCAGTGAGTCGAGAACAGGGGAAGAGACCCAGTACTTC
V: TRBV7-9; D: -; size: -; J: TRBJ1-4; CDR3: CASIKNAEGGEKLFF; DNA: TGTGCCAGCATCAAGAACGCGGAGGGGGGTGAAAAACTGTTTTTT
V: TRBV19; D: TRBD1; size: -; J: TRBJ1-2; CDR3: CASSLDRGDYGYTF; DNA: TGTGCCAGTAGTTTGGACAGGGGGGACTATGGCTACACCTTC
V: TRBV14; D: TRBD1; size: -; J: TRBJ2-7; CDR3: CASSPGQGSYEQYF; DNA: TGTGCCAGCAGTCCGGGACAGGGCTCCTACGAGCAGTACTTC
V: TRBV7-2; D: -; size: -; J: TRBJ2-7; CDR3: CASSLAYIPSYEQYF; DNA: TGTGCCAGCAGCTTAGCGTACATCCCCTCCTACGAGCAGTACTTC
V: TRBV6-4; D: -; size: -; J: TRBJ1-4; CDR3: CASSDPSARGANEKLFF; DNA: TGTGCCAGCAGTGACCCTTCGGCCCGGGGGGCTAATGAAAAACTGTTTTTT
V: TRBV30; D: -; size: once; J: TRBJ2-3; CDR3: CAWRGAPGPHTDTQYF; DNA: TGTGCCTGGAGAGGGGCCCCGGGGCCCCACACAGATACGCAGTATTTT
V: TRBV18; D: TRBD1; size: -; J: TRBJ1-5; CDR3: CASSLWDSSYSNQPQHF; DNA: TGTGCCAGCTCACTATGGGACAGTAGTTATAGCAATCAGCCCCAGCATTTT
V: TRBV7-9; D: -; size: once; J: TRBJ1-2; CDR3: CASSSAGRGGYTF; DNA: TGTGCCAGCAGCTCTGCGGGAAGAGGGGGCTACACCTTC
V: TRBV28; D: -; size: -; J: TRBJ1-3; CDR3: CASSGGLSGNTIYF; DNA: TGTGCCAGCAGCGGAGGCCTTTCTGGAAACACCATATATTTT
V: TRBV19; D: -; size: -; J: TRBJ2-5; CDR3: CASRNQRETQYF; DNA: TGTGCCAGTAGAAACCAAAGGGAGACCCAGTACTTC
V: TRBV18; D: -; size: -; J: TRBJ1-2; CDR3: CASSPSQTGSYGYTF; DNA: TGTGCCAGCTCACCATCCCAGACAGGCTCCTATGGCTACACCTTC
V: TRBV6-5; D: -; size: -; J: TRBJ1-1; CDR3: CASSQQGGGNTEAFF; DNA: TGTGCCAGCAGTCAACAGGGTGGCGGGAACACTGAAGCTTTCTTT
V: TRBV28; D: -; size: -; J: TRBJ2-5; CDR3: CASRGTASTEQETQYF; DNA: TGTGCCAGCAGGGGAACAGCCTCAACGGAGCAAGAGACCCAGTACTTC
V: TRBV28; D: -; size: -; J: TRBJ2-7; CDR3: CASSITGTNYEQYF; DNA: TGTGCCAGCAGTATCACCGGGACAAACTACGAGCAGTACTTC
V: TRBV6-5; D: TRBD1; size: -; J: TRBJ2-3; CDR3: CASTEQGILGDTQYF; DNA: TGTGCCAGCACCGAACAGGGGATCTTGGGAGATACGCAGTATTTT
V: TRBV18; D: TRBD1; size: -; J: TRBJ1-5; CDR3: CASSPGTAYSNQPQHF; DNA: TGTGCCAGCTCACCAGGGACAGCCTATAGCAATCAGCCCCAGCATTTT
V: TRBV15; D: TRBD2; size: -; J: TRBJ2-5; CDR3: CATSRGLAANQETQYF; DNA: TGTGCCACCAGCAGAGGACTAGCGGCGAACCAAGAGACCCAGTACTTC
V: TRBV7-9; D: TRBD1; size: few; J: TRBJ1-1; CDR3: CASSLALGGTEKGAFF; DNA: TGTGCCAGCAGCTTAGCCCTCGGGGGGACAGAAAAGGGAGCTTTCTTT
V: TRBV7-3; D: TRBD2; size: -; J: TRBJ2-3; CDR3: CASSLTGTSGGSTDTQYF; DNA: TGTGCCAGCAGCTTAACGGGGACTAGCGGGGGCTCCACAGATACGCAGTATTTT
V: TRBV5-1; D: -; size: -; J: TRBJ1-1; CDR3: CASSREGTEAFF; DNA: TGCGCCAGCAGCAGGGAGGGGACTGAAGCTTTCTTT
V: TRBV9; D: -; size: -; J: TRBJ1-4; CDR3: CASSGYGSTNEKLFF; DNA: TGTGCCAGCAGCGGATACGGTTCAACTAATGAAAAACTGTTTTTT
V: TRBV12-5; D: -; size: once; J: TRBJ2-3; CDR3: CASGQPADATQYF; DNA: TGTGCTAGTGGCCAACCCGCCGATGCTACGCAGTATTTT
V: TRBV28; D: TRBD1; size: -; J: TRBJ1-2; CDR3: CAARAPTGIYGYTF; DNA: TGTGCCGCGCGGGCCCCGACAGGGATCTATGGCTACACCTTC
V: TRBV5-1; D: TRBD1; size: once; J: TRBJ1-2; CDR3: CASSSLQGEYGYTF; DNA: TGCGCCAGCAGCTCCTTACAGGGGGAGTATGGCTACACCTTC
V: TRBV7-9; D: -; size: -; J: TRBJ1-5; CDR3: CASSLLDSSNQPQHF; DNA: TGTGCCAGCAGCCTGCTCGACAGTAGCAATCAGCCCCAGCATTTT
V: TRBV7-6; D: TRBD1; size: -; J: TRBJ2-2; CDR3: CASSTTGGSFGTGELFF; DNA: TGTGCCAGCAGCACGACAGGGGGCAGTTTTGGCACCGGGGAGCTGTTTTTT
V: TRBV5-1; D: -; size: -; J: TRBJ2-2; CDR3: CASSLAANTGELFF; DNA: TGCGCCAGCAGCTTGGCTGCGAACACCGGGGAGCTGTTTTTT
V: TRBV7-2; D: -; size: -; J: TRBJ1-5; CDR3: CASSIRSGTIWPQHF; DNA: TGTGCCAGCAGCATTAGGTCCGGGACGATATGGCCCCAGCATTTT
V: TRBV5-1; D: TRBD2; size: -; J: TRBJ2-3; CDR3: CASSLAGGGDTQYF; DNA: TGCGCCAGCAGCTTGGCCGGCGGGGGAGATACGCAGTATTTT
V: TRBV6-1; D: -; size: -; J: TRBJ2-3; CDR3: CASSKSTSSTDTQYF; DNA: TGTGCCAGCAGTAAATCTACGTCGAGCACAGATACGCAGTATTTT
V: TRBV7-2; D: -; size: -; J: TRBJ1-1; CDR3: CASSRSRAIGSTEAFF; DNA: TGTGCCAGCAGCCGCAGTCGGGCTATTGGTAGCACTGAAGCTTTCTTT
V: TRBV7-9; D: -; size: -; J: TRBJ2-7; CDR3: CASSFFRDTDNHEQYF; DNA: TGTGCCAGCAGCTTCTTCCGGGACACAGACAACCACGAGCAGTACTTC
V: TRBV30; D: TRBD2; size: -; J: TRBJ2-5; CDR3: CAWSGTSVRQETQYF; DNA: TGTGCCTGGAGTGGGACTAGCGTCAGGCAAGAGACCCAGTACTTC
V: TRBV6-5; D: TRBD1; size: once; J: TRBJ1-1; CDR3: CASSSRGLSDTEAFF; DNA: TGTGCCAGCAGTTCAAGGGGGCTTTCGGACACTGAAGCTTTCTTT
V: TRBV27; D: -; size: -; J: TRBJ2-2; CDR3: CASSLSQVGELFF; DNA: TGTGCCAGCAGTTTATCGCAGGTCGGGGAGCTGTTTTTT
V: TRBV28; D: -; size: once; J: TRBJ1-2; CDR3: CASSLRDLGGGYTF; DNA: TGTGCCAGCAGTCTTCGGGACCTTGGAGGTGGCTACACCTTC
V: TRBV28; D: -; size: -; J: TRBJ1-1; CDR3: CAAATVRTEAFF; DNA: TGCGCAGCAGCTACGGTCCGCACTGAAGCTTTCTTT
V: TRBV2; D: -; size: -; J: TRBJ2-1; CDR3: CASIGQNNEQFF; DNA: TGTGCCAGCATCGGTCAAAACAATGAGCAGTTCTTC
V: TRBV21-1; D: -; size: -; J: TRBJ2-6; CDR3: CASSMSGRRANVLTF; DNA: TGTGCCAGCAGCATGTCAGGTCGACGGGCCAACGTCCTGACTTTC
V: TRBV28; D: TRBD1; size: -; J: TRBJ2-5; CDR3: CASRTRQGFGQETQYF; DNA: TGTGCCAGCAGAACACGACAGGGCTTTGGTCAAGAGACCCAGTACTTC
V: TRBV5-1; D: TRBD2; size: once; J: TRBJ2-2; CDR3: CASSPEVAGVTGELFF; DNA: TGCGCCAGCAGCCCAGAGGTAGCGGGGGTTACCGGGGAGCTGTTTTTT
V: TRBV9; D: TRBD1; size: -; J: TRBJ1-2; CDR3: CASTPPDRANGGYTF; DNA: TGTGCCAGCACCCCCCCGGACAGGGCAAACGGGGGCTACACCTTC
V: TRBV29-1; D: -; size: -; J: TRBJ2-3; CDR3: CSVQLTDTQYF; DNA: TGCAGCGTTCAGCTCACAGATACGCAGTATTTT
V: TRBV7-6; D: TRBD2; size: -; J: TRBJ2-1; CDR3: CASSPVWTASSGGPNEQFF; DNA: TGTGCCAGCAGCCCAGTATGGACAGCCTCTAGCGGGGGGCCCAATGAGCAGTTCTTC
V: TRBV4-2; D: TRBD2; size: -; J: TRBJ2-5; CDR3: CASSAQMAGGKETQYF; DNA: TGTGCCAGCAGCGCCCAGATGGCGGGGGGTAAAGAGACCCAGTACTTC